Below, 32 T cell receptor beta chains from the same sample are listed, as sequenced in a study of T cells in Graves' hyperthyroidism and ophthalmopathy (dated by TCRdb to between 2018 and 2020). Receptors were amplified or captured by multiplex PCR. Sequencing took place on an Illumina HiSeq 2000. TCR beta CDR3 regions were amplified from RNA transcripts. The first round of RT-PCR for the TCR CDR3 was performed with the HTBI primer set and the Qiagen OneStep RT-PCR kit. The public sequencing data were trimmed at Q25 with fastp and processed into clonotypes with MiXCR by TCRdb, which kept only in-frame beta chains. Entries that share a CDR3 protein sequence are merged under the most common genes and DNA. This sample lists around 420,000 distinct CDR3 sequences; roughly 14% were detected once. Of the sample, roughly 14% is held by the ten largest clones. Material: blood. The receptor set was obtained from a woman under 30 with Graves' hyperthyroidism.

This clonotype showed up many times. The J gene is TRBJ2-1, the V gene TRBV11-2, with D perhaps TRBD1 or TRBD2 (6 bases each). Germline CDR1 and CDR2: SGHAT and FQNNGV. There are 15 residues in the CDR3. V shed 5 bases and J shed 7 bases, with 18 bases lying between them. The CDR3 here is CASSERRGAENEQFF. The CDR3 coding sequence is TGTGCCAGCAGCGAGAGAAGGGGGGCGGAGAATGAGCAGTTCTTC.

The chain carries TRBV27 and TRBJ2-1; unclear D gene. The germline V and J ends were trimmed by 8 bases and 6 bases, with 14 bases remaining between them. The CDR3 covers 13 residues. Per germline, CDR1 MNHEY and CDR2 SMNVEV (reference sequence). CDR3 nucleotide sequence: TGTGCCAGCTCCCCCCTCCCTAGCAATGAGCAGTTCTTC. Its translation: CASSPLPSNEQFF.

V and J are TRBV5-1 and TRBJ2-5; 8 nucleotides align to TRBD1. CDR1 and CDR2 (germline): SGHRS, YFSETQ. V was pared by 4 bases and J by 0 bases, with 5 bases of the junction left unmatched. This CDR3 has 15 amino acids. In DNA form, the CDR3 reads TGCGCCAGCAGCCTTACGACAGGGGACCAAGAGACCCAGTACTTC. Translating it yields CASSLTTGDQETQYF.

This clonotype was picked up many times. The V call is TRBV12-3 or TRBV12-4, the J call TRBJ2-7, with D possibly TRBD2 on 5 matching bases. The V end lost 9 bases, the J end lost 5 bases, and 14 bases lay between the germline ends. The CDR3 has 12 amino acids. The CDR3, as DNA: TGTGCCAGTAGCTCGGGGTTTAACGAGCAGTACTTC. This translates into CASSSGFNEQYF.

This clonotype was observed many times. The CDR3: CASSFQGITQHF. Here the CDR3 DNA reads TGTGCCAGCAGTTTTCAGGGTATCACCCAGCATTTT. The V and J genes are TRBV28 and TRBJ1-5; TRBD1 is a possible D gene (5 bases). CDR1 and CDR2 from the germline V gene are MDHEN and SYDVKM. V was cut by 3 bases and J by 11 bases, with 11 bases left in between. The CDR3 spans 12 residues.

This clonotype was seen a handful of times. A much larger clone lies a single base off, so this may be a read error. The chain has TRBV27 and TRBJ2-7; 11 nucleotides line up with TRBD2. Germline assignment: CDR1 MNHEY and CDR2 SMNVEV (reference sequence). V lost 5 bases and J lost 7; bases outside the gene matches: 10. The CDR3 is 15 amino acids. The CDR3 reads CASSPRLAGTGEQYF. The CDR3 DNA sequence: TGTGCCAGCAGTCCCAGACTAGCGGGGACGGGTGAGCAGTACTTC.

This clonotype was counted at least ten times. CDR3 region: CASSLEGPNTEAFF. In DNA, the CDR3 is TGTGCCAGCAGTTTAGAAGGGCCGAACACTGAAGCTTTCTTT. The chain combines TRBV12-3 or TRBV12-4 with TRBJ1-1; D gene uncertain. The CDR3 spans 14 residues. The V end was cut by 1 base, the J end by 1 base, with 7 bases between.

This clonotype showed up many times. The chain recombines TRBV5-1 with TRBJ1-4; no reliable D call. V was clipped by 3 bases and J by 5 bases, with 11 bases between them. This CDR3 is built from 14 residues. Germline V gives CDR1 SGHRS, CDR2 YFSETQ. The chain's CDR3 is CASSSTAVNEKLFF. For the CDR3, the DNA is TGCGCCAGCAGCTCGACGGCGGTAAATGAAAAACTGTTTTTT.

This clonotype occurred a few times. The V and J genes are TRBV20-1 and TRBJ2-1; 13 nucleotides match TRBD2. The CDR3 totals 15 residues. Trimming cost V 1 base and J 7 bases; bases outside gene matches: 4. CDR1 DFQATT and CDR2 SNEGSKA come from the germline V gene (reference sequence). The CDR3 DNA sequence: TGCAGTGCTAGAGTGGGGACTAGCGGGACGAATGAGCAGTTCTTC. Its translation is CSARVGTSGTNEQFF.

This clonotype showed up many times. The DNA of the CDR3 is TGTGCCAGCAGCCAAGGAGATAGCAATCAGCCCCAGCATTTT. This translates into CASSQGDSNQPQHF. The chain joins TRBV3-1 to TRBJ1-5, with no clear D. Germline lookup yields CDR1 LGHDT and CDR2 YNNKEL (reference sequence). This CDR3 has 14 amino acids. Trimming took 1 base from V and 0 from J, leaving 4 bases between them.

There are many counts of this clonotype. The chain uses TRBV6-1 and TRBJ1-2; unclear D gene. Germline CDR1 is MNHNS and CDR2 is SASEGT. The CDR3 extends over 15 amino acids. Trimming pared 5 bases from V and 0 bases from J, leaving 13 bases between. CDR3 protein: CASSPSGLANYGYTF. As DNA, the CDR3 is TGTGCCAGCAGTCCATCGGGTTTAGCTAACTATGGCTACACCTTC.

This clonotype has a count of ten or more. The V call is TRBV6-1, the J call TRBJ1-1, with 9 bases that match TRBD1. Looked up from germline, CDR1 is MNHNS and CDR2 is SASEGT. The junction had 3 bases not matched to a gene; V was cut back by 4 bases and J by 6 bases. CDR3 length: 13 residues. CDR3 sequence: CASSAGQGSEAFF. CDR3 sequence (DNA): TGTGCCAGCAGTGCGGGACAGGGCTCTGAAGCTTTCTTT.

The CDR3 nucleotides read TGCGCCAGCAAAGATTCCGGGAATTCACCCCTCCACTTT. The encoded protein is CASKDSGNSPLHF. The chain joins TRBV10-2 to TRBJ1-6; D is unresolved. Looked up from germline, CDR1 is WSHSY and CDR2 is SAAADI. Trimming removed 7 bases from V and 7 bases from J, with 11 bases in between. There are 13 residues in the CDR3.

The sample holds many counts of this clonotype. The genes are TRBV6-2 or TRBV6-3 and TRBJ2-2; D unresolved. The length of the CDR3 is 13 residues. Deletions cut 7 bases from V and 1 base from J, with 7 bases between. Germline V gene sequence: CDR1 MNHEY, CDR2 SVGEGT. CDR3: CASIQWNTGELFF. The CDR3 region has the DNA TGTGCCAGCATCCAATGGAACACCGGGGAGCTGTTTTTT.

The chain couples TRBV19 to TRBJ1-5; D unclear. Germline assignment: CDR1 LNHDA and CDR2 SQIVND (reference sequence). This CDR3 is built from 13 residues. Trimming stripped 7 bases from V and 8 bases from J, with 15 bases between. The CDR3 here is CASNKVPVEPQHF. The CDR3 nucleotides are TGTGCCAGTAATAAAGTTCCCGTGGAGCCCCAGCATTTT.

This clonotype was picked up many times. The J gene is TRBJ2-3, the V gene TRBV15; 10 bases fit TRBD2. CDR1 and CDR2 from the germline V gene are LNHNV and YYDKDF (reference sequence). The V and J ends lost 0 bases and 4 bases, in that order; junction bases with no gene match: 4. The CDR3 has 16 residues. Written as DNA, the CDR3 is TGTGCCACCAGCAGAGATCTAGCGGGAGCGGCAGATACGCAGTATTTT. This translates into CATSRDLAGAADTQYF.

This clonotype was seen a handful of times. The chain joins TRBV6-1 to TRBJ2-2; 11 bases map to TRBD2. This CDR3 spans 14 amino acids. J was trimmed by 4 bases and V by 8 bases; bases with no gene match: 3. Per the germline V gene, CDR1 is MNHNS and CDR2 is SASEGT. CDR3: CASSSGGTTGELFF. In DNA, the CDR3 is TGTGCCAGCTCTAGCGGGGGGACCACCGGGGAGCTGTTTTTT.

This clonotype was observed many times. The rearrangement joins TRBV7-6 to TRBJ2-1, with D perhaps matching TRBD1 or TRBD2 (5 bases each). CDR3 length equals 15 residues. CDR1 is SGHVS, CDR2 FNYEAQ, per germline. V lost 1 base to trimming and J lost 4 bases, with 11 bases between them. CDR3 in amino acids: CASSLDGTTYNEQFF. Written as DNA, the CDR3 is TGTGCCAGCAGCTTAGACGGGACCACGTACAATGAGCAGTTCTTC.

The chain has TRBV5-1 and TRBJ2-1, with 9 bases lining up with TRBD2. V was clipped by 4 bases and J by 2 bases; unmatched bases: 10. The CDR3 runs to 17 residues. The V gene's germline CDR1 is SGHRS and CDR2 YFSETQ. The CDR3 region is CASSERLADEPYNEQFF. Written as DNA, the CDR3 is TGCGCCAGCAGCGAAAGACTAGCGGATGAACCCTACAATGAGCAGTTCTTC.

This clonotype was recorded a few times. The CDR3 does not end in the conserved phenylalanine or tryptophan, so this is likely a read error. The chain couples TRBV3-1 to TRBJ1-1; D remains ambiguous. Germline CDR1 reads LGHDT; CDR2 reads YNNKEL (reference sequence). There are 13 residues in the CDR3. V lost 4 bases to trimming and J lost 2 bases, with 8 bases between them. CDR3 in DNA: TGTGCCAGCAGCCTAACAGAAAACACTGAAGCTTTCCTT. Amino acid sequence: CASSLTENTEAFL.

This clonotype was counted many times. The chain joins TRBV12-3 or TRBV12-4 to TRBJ1-5; possible D gene TRBD1, 5 bases. This CDR3 contains 14 residues. V dropped 4 bases and J dropped 6 bases, with 13 bases sitting between them. CDR3 in amino acids: CASSSSQGGQPQHF. CDR3 in DNA: TGTGCCAGCAGTTCCAGTCAGGGAGGTCAGCCCCAGCATTTT.

The chain couples TRBV9 to TRBJ2-6, with D perhaps TRBD1 (5 bases). The CDR3 sequence is 16 residues long. CDR1 and CDR2 from the germline V gene are SGDLS and YYNGEE. V was clipped by 3 bases and J by 0 bases, with 10 bases between them. This chain's CDR3 is CASSARASSGANVLTF. CDR3 coding DNA: TGTGCCAGCAGCGCCAGGGCCAGCTCTGGGGCCAACGTCCTGACTTTC.

In this sample, this clonotype turned up many times. V gene TRBV19 combines with J gene TRBJ2-5; 7 bases are a match to TRBD1. Germline V gene data show CDR1 as LNHDA and CDR2 as SQIVND (reference sequence). With V trimmed by 3 bases and J by 5 bases, 6 bases remained unmatched. There are 14 residues in the CDR3. CDR3 region: CASSIPDRVETQYF. DNA for the CDR3: TGTGCCAGTAGTATTCCCGACAGGGTGGAGACCCAGTACTTC.

The genes are TRBV4-1 and TRBJ2-2; D ambiguous. The germline V gene has CDR1 MGHRA and CDR2 YSYEKL. Trimming cost V 0 bases and J 7 bases, with 27 bases left between them. CDR3 length: 20 residues. CDR3 region: CASSQDDAARSPLGRGELFF. Written as DNA, the CDR3 is TGCGCCAGCAGCCAAGATGATGCCGCACGGTCTCCTCTCGGACGCGGGGAGCTGTTTTTT.

This clonotype was detected ten times or more. The CDR3 here is CSHLLGDTQYF. The CDR3 DNA follows: TGCAGTCACCTACTAGGAGATACGCAGTATTTT. The chain has TRBV20-1 and TRBJ2-3; D is possibly TRBD2 (5 bases). Trimming took 8 bases from V and 5 from J, leaving 11 bases between them. Germline CDR1 reads DFQATT; CDR2 reads SNEGSKA (reference sequence). This CDR3 contains 11 residues.

The V call is TRBV25-1, the J call TRBJ2-7, with D possibly being TRBD1 (5 bases). V lost 3 bases and J 3 bases, leaving 12 bases between the germline ends. The CDR3 consists of 14 residues. Looked up from germline, CDR1 is MGHDK and CDR2 is SYGVNS. For the CDR3, the DNA is TGTGCCAGCAGTGATACAGGCTCATTCTACGAGCAGTACTTC. Its protein product is CASSDTGSFYEQYF.

This clonotype was observed many times. The chain recombines TRBV2 with TRBJ2-3, with 10 bases aligning to TRBD2. Germline V gives CDR1 SNHLY, CDR2 FYNNEI. V lost 6 bases to trimming and J lost 3 bases; unmatched junction nucleotides: 9. This CDR3 has 16 amino acids. The CDR3 reads CASSRRASGSTDTQYF. The CDR3 bases are TGTGCCAGCAGCCGTCGGGCTAGCGGGAGTACAGATACGCAGTATTTT.

The V and J genes are TRBV7-2 and TRBJ2-7, with a weak D call TRBD1 (8 bases). This CDR3 region has 15 residues. Trimming cost V 3 bases and J 3 bases, with 15 bases left between them. Germline loops: CDR1 SGHTA, CDR2 FQGNSA. The CDR3 loop is CASSFSGGGGYEQYF. For the CDR3, the DNA is TGTGCCAGCAGCTTCTCAGGGGGCGGGGGCTACGAGCAGTACTTC.

This clonotype was recorded many times. The J gene is TRBJ2-2, the V gene TRBV2; the D gene is possibly TRBD1 (5 bases). In germline, CDR1 is SNHLY, CDR2 FYNNEI. V was cut by 6 bases and J by 3 bases, with 14 bases left in between. This CDR3 contains 15 residues. CDR3 nucleotide sequence: TGTGCCAGCAGCTGGATTATAGGGGACACCGGGGAGCTGTTTTTT. Residues: CASSWIIGDTGELFF. Looking up the rest from reference TRBV2 and TRBJ2-2 gives the full variable domain: EPEVTQTPSHQVTQMGQEVILRCVPISNHLYFYWYRQILGQKVEFLVSFYNNEISEKSEIFDDQFSVERPDGSNFTLKIRSTKLEDSAMYFCASSWIIGDTGELFFGEGSRLTVL.

This clonotype was observed at least ten times. The CDR3 DNA sequence: TGTGCCAGCAGTGAGGAACAGGGCGGCGAGCAGTACTTC. This codes for CASSEEQGGEQYF. This rearrangement joins TRBV2 to TRBJ2-7, with TRBD1 as a possible D gene (6 bases). V was shortened by 3 bases and J by 6 bases, with 12 bases between the two germline ends. The germline CDR1 and CDR2 sequences are SNHLY and FYNNEI. CDR3 length: 13 amino acids. The whole variable domain, remainder taken from reference TRBV2 and TRBJ2-7, is EPEVTQTPSHQVTQMGQEVILRCVPISNHLYFYWYRQILGQKVEFLVSFYNNEISEKSEIFDDQFSVERPDGSNFTLKIRSTKLEDSAMYFCASSEEQGGEQYFGPGTRLTVT.

This chain links TRBV20-1 with TRBJ1-3; TRBD1 might be the D (6 bases). V was pared by 6 bases and J by 3 bases, with 15 bases between. The CDR3 is 14 residues long. From germline, CDR1 is DFQATT and CDR2 SNEGSKA (reference sequence). The CDR3 DNA reads TGCAGTGCGCAGACCGGGACAAGTGGAAACACCATATATTTT. This sequence encodes CSAQTGTSGNTIYF.

This clonotype has at least ten counts. The V call is TRBV12-3 or TRBV12-4, the J call TRBJ2-5; D might be TRBD2 (6 bases). Trimming pared 6 bases from V and 0 bases from J, leaving 8 bases between. The CDR3 is 13 residues long. The CDR3 protein is CASSRDYQETQYF. In DNA form, the CDR3 reads TGTGCCAGCAGCCGGGACTACCAAGAGACCCAGTACTTC.